This T cell receptor (beta chain) was retrieved from a study of cytomegalovirus exposure and HLA in healthy donors. Study-wide background: Early released data had approximately 86 million unique TCRs, all coming from HLA-typed donors. In terms of ancestry, the Caucasian-associated cluster contained roughly 80% of the roughly 400 genotyped donors.

Note on this clone: The antigen remains unidentified.

Points from the study as a whole: Data from an earlier analysis indicated that most TCR beta V segments were productive either about 90% or about 30% of the time.

PCR amplification relied on 60 Vbeta primers (plus 13 Jbeta primers). Sequencing used immunoSEQ multiplex PCR; TCRdb keeps in-frame clones, though not all of them. This sample's table reports around 80,000 clones. Material for sequencing was PBMCs. The origin of this receptor is a boy younger than 18 in good health and CMV-seronegative.

The CDR3, as DNA: TGCGCCAGCAGCCCCGTTCGGGGGTCTGGAAACACCATATATTTT. Translation gives CASSPVRGSGNTIYF. V and J are TRBV10-1 and TRBJ1-3, with D possibly TRBD1 on 5 matching bases. CDR3 length: 15 residues. The V gene's germline CDR1 is WNHNN and CDR2 SYGVQD (reference sequence). V was shortened by 6 bases and J by 1 base, with 13 bases between the two germline ends.